A selection of T cell receptor beta chains follows, all from one sample in a study of T cells after yellow fever vaccination. TCRdb re-analysed the 5' RACE reads in MiXCR, keeping a single row per CDR3 protein. This sample has 300,000 to 400,000 distinct CDR3 sequences, with approximately 12% found just once. The sample consisted of CD4+ T cells sorted from PBMCs, taken 15 days after the yellow fever booster vaccination. Receptors were obtained from a man between 18 and 35 years old who received the YFV17D yellow fever vaccine. Each CDR3 is given with its conserved first and last residue. D genes are given only for firm matches. Not all rows give a size; the values are once, few, many and, for expanded clones, a class.

>TRBJ1-1|TRBD1|.|TRBV20-1
CSAKGTAPASEAFF
TGCAGTGCTAAGGGGACAGCACCAGCAAGTGAAGCTTTCTTT
>TRBJ2-2|.|.|TRBV29-1
CSVERMNTGELFF
TGCAGCGTTGAAAGAATGAACACCGGGGAGCTGTTTTTT
>TRBJ2-2|TRBD1|.|TRBV5-4
CASSLEKGTGPGELFF
TGTGCCAGCAGCTTGGAGAAAGGGACAGGACCCGGGGAGCTGTTTTTT
>TRBJ2-3|TRBD2|many|TRBV12-3/TRBV12-4
CASSPPLRLAGALGTQYF
TGTGCCAGCAGTCCCCCACTTCGACTAGCGGGGGCCCTAGGGACGCAGTATTTT
>TRBJ2-2|.|.|TRBV12-5
CASGQGRGGELFF
TGTGCTAGTGGGCAGGGCAGGGGCGGGGAGCTGTTTTTT
>TRBJ1-5|.|.|TRBV6-1
CASCVRTPDQPQHF
TGTGCCAGCTGCGTTCGGACACCTGATCAGCCCCAGCATTTT
>TRBJ1-5|TRBD1|many|TRBV6-6
CASSYPQGEGNQPQHF
TGTGCCAGCAGTTACCCTCAGGGGGAAGGCAATCAGCCCCAGCATTTT
>TRBJ2-2|.|few|TRBV9
CASSVGTPNTGELFF
TGTGCCAGCAGCGTCGGGACACCGAACACCGGGGAGCTGTTTTTT
>TRBJ1-2|TRBD1|few|TRBV4-2
CASSQDGGTTGFYGYTF
TGTGCCAGCAGCCAAGATGGAGGGACGACAGGGTTCTATGGCTACACCTTC
>TRBJ2-1|TRBD2|few|TRBV7-3
CASSLVSSGGGEQFF
TGTGCCAGCAGCTTAGTTAGTAGCGGGGGTGGTGAGCAGTTCTTC
>TRBJ1-3|TRBD1|.|TRBV12-3/TRBV12-4
CASSWDRRYGNTIYF
TGTGCCAGCAGTTGGGACAGGAGATATGGAAACACCATATATTTT
>TRBJ2-2|.|few|TRBV7-8
CASSLVPGPTYSGELFF
TGTGCCAGCAGCTTAGTTCCGGGACCGACTTATTCCGGGGAGCTGTTTTTT
>TRBJ1-2|.|few|TRBV6-6
CASNVREYRGYTF
TGTGCCAGCAACGTCAGGGAATATCGCGGCTACACCTTC
>TRBJ2-3|.|.|TRBV2
CASKFRVTDTQYF
TGTGCCAGCAAGTTCCGGGTGACAGATACGCAGTATTTT
>TRBJ2-6|.|.|TRBV5-6
CASSLGPGVTRF
TGTGCCAGCAGCTTGGGACCAGGGGTAACCCGTTTC
>TRBJ1-6|.|.|TRBV6-5
CASSYSRFLPLHF
TGTGCCAGCAGTTACTCGAGATTCCTACCCCTCCACTTT
>TRBJ1-1|.|once|TRBV7-2
CASRPGQIMNPEAFF
TGTGCCAGCAGGCCGGGACAAATCATGAACCCTGAAGCTTTCTTT
>TRBJ2-1|TRBD1|.|TRBV15
CATSGGQGARNEQFF
TGTGCCACCAGCGGGGGACAGGGGGCAAGAAATGAGCAGTTCTTC
>TRBJ2-5|.|.|TRBV14
CASSQAGLISGQETQYF
TGTGCCAGCAGCCAAGCCGGACTCATTAGCGGCCAAGAGACCCAGTACTTC
>TRBJ1-5|.|.|TRBV2
CASRPEGGQPQHF
TGTGCCAGCAGGCCCGAGGGGGGGCAGCCCCAGCATTTT
>TRBJ2-7|TRBD2|few|TRBV7-2
CASSFSGGAYEQYF
TGTGCCAGCAGCTTTAGCGGGGGGGCCTACGAGCAGTACTTC
>TRBJ1-1|TRBD1|.|TRBV5-6
CASSRWGTVNTEAFF
TGTGCCAGCAGCCGGTGGGGGACAGTGAACACTGAAGCTTTCTTT
>TRBJ1-1|.|few|TRBV6-5
CASSYNRENTEAFF
TGTGCCAGCAGTTACAACAGGGAGAACACTGAAGCTTTCTTT
>TRBJ2-1|.|few|TRBV4-2
CASSPDYNNEQFF
TGTGCCAGCAGCCCAGACTATAACAATGAGCAGTTCTTC
>TRBJ2-1|.|few|TRBV20-1
CSAHIRSSQGNEQFF
TGCAGTGCCCACATACGCTCCTCCCAGGGCAATGAGCAGTTCTTC
>TRBJ1-1|TRBD1|.|TRBV6-2/TRBV6-3
CATREVQGGLANTEAFF
TGTGCCACCCGAGAGGTGCAGGGGGGATTGGCGAACACTGAAGCTTTCTTT
>TRBJ1-1|.|.|TRBV18
CASSEQTNTEAFF
TGTGCCAGCTCAGAACAGACGAACACTGAAGCTTTCTTT
>TRBJ2-4|.|few|TRBV6-1
CASLAKNIQYF
TGTGCAAGCCTAGCCAAAAACATTCAGTACTTC
>TRBJ2-6|.|.|TRBV7-2
CASSQRRAGANVLTF
TGTGCCAGCAGCCAGAGGAGGGCTGGGGCCAACGTCCTGACTTTC
>TRBJ1-5|.|.|TRBV6-5
CASMRTHRDQTQHF
TGTGCCAGCATGAGGACCCATCGGGATCAGACCCAGCATTTT
>TRBJ2-3|TRBD1|.|TRBV19
CASSTRTGRTDTQYF
TGTGCCAGTAGTACGAGGACAGGGAGGACAGATACGCAGTATTTT
>TRBJ2-7|.|few|TRBV27
CASSPGAGRLYEQYF
TGTGCCAGCAGCCCCGGGGCAGGGCGACTCTACGAGCAGTACTTC